This is a list of T cell receptor beta chains from one sample in a study of T cell repertoires in cytomegalovirus infection. These receptors lack a known antigen. One entry per CDR3 protein results from TCRdb running MiXCR on the reads. This table holds 450,000 to 550,000 distinct CDR3 sequences, approximately 40% found once. This material consisted of cultured PBMCs, taken from culture after CMV antigen stimulation. All receptors derive from a human donor in good health (CMV status not recorded). Some clones in this sample may be carry-over from other donors' samples. The CDR3 runs from the conserved cysteine through the conserved F or W. D genes are given only for firm matches. Size values are once, few and many counts, or a class for expanded clones, and some rows have none.

j_call | d_call | clone_size | v_call | cdr3_nt | cdr3_aa
TRBJ1-4 | TRBD1 | - | TRBV7-2 | TGTGCCAGCAGCTTAGTCGACAGGGGACCTGAAAAACTGTTTTTT | CASSLVDRGPEKLFF
TRBJ2-7 | - | few | TRBV27 | TGTGCCAGCAGTGAGGGGACTCTCCCCATCTACGAGCAGTACTTC | CASSEGTLPIYEQYF
TRBJ1-5 | TRBD1 | few | TRBV7-2 | TGTGCCAGCAGCGCCAACCCCGGGACAGGGGGCCAGCCCCAGCATTTT | CASSANPGTGGQPQHF
TRBJ2-3 | - | - | TRBV6-2/TRBV6-3 | TGTGCCAGCAGAACTAGCTACACAGATACGCAGTATTTT | CASRTSYTDTQYF
TRBJ1-2 | - | many | TRBV7-2 | TGTGCCAGCAGCTTAGGGCGTGTTTCCTATGGCTACACCTTC | CASSLGRVSYGYTF
TRBJ2-2 | - | few | TRBV7-2 | TGTGCCAGCAGCCTAAGGAAGGGGACGGGCGGGGAGCTGTTTTTT | CASSLRKGTGGELFF
TRBJ1-1 | TRBD1 | - | TRBV19 | TGTGCCAGTAGTAGAGGGACAGGGGGGGCGAACACTGAAGCTTTCTTT | CASSRGTGGANTEAFF
TRBJ2-7 | - | - | TRBV28 | TGTGCCAGCAGGCCGGGGACGACATACTCCTACGAGCAGTACTTC | CASRPGTTYSYEQYF
TRBJ2-1 | TRBD2 | - | TRBV4-1 | TGCGCCAGCAGCCAAGCACTAGCGGGAGCTGCTGGGGAGCAGTTCTTC | CASSQALAGAAGEQFF
TRBJ1-1 | TRBD1 | - | TRBV4-1 | TGCGCCAGCAGTCGTACAGGGGCCGGGGGCACTGAAGCTTTCTTT | CASSRTGAGGTEAFF
TRBJ2-7 | - | few | TRBV6-1 | TGTGCCAGCCGACCCGGGACAATTTACGAGCAGTACTTC | CASRPGTIYEQYF
TRBJ1-1 | TRBD1 | - | TRBV29-1 | TGCAGCGGAACGGACAGGGAGAACACTGAAGCTTTCTTT | CSGTDRENTEAFF
TRBJ2-3 | TRBD2 | few | TRBV7-2 | TGTGCCAGCAGCTTTCGGCTAGCGGGGGGAGGGGTCGCAGATACGCAGTATTTT | CASSFRLAGGGVADTQYF
TRBJ1-4 | - | - | TRBV2 | TGTGCCAGCAGTCCTGAAGGAGGCGGCGGTAGGGAAAAACTGTTTTTT | CASSPEGGGGREKLFF
TRBJ2-4 | - | - | TRBV7-9 | TGTGCCAGCAGCTTAGTGAGTTCGGACATTCAGTACTTC | CASSLVSSDIQYF
TRBJ2-1 | - | once | TRBV4-1 | TGCGCCAGCAGCCATGTAAGCGGCAATGAGCAGTTCTTC | CASSHVSGNEQFF
TRBJ1-5 | - | - | TRBV4-3 | TGCGCCAGCAGCTATGGAGTTTATAGCAATCAGCCCCAGCATTTT | CASSYGVYSNQPQHF
TRBJ2-7 | TRBD1 | few | TRBV12-3/TRBV12-4 | TGTGCCAGCAGACCGGGACAGGGATTCGCCGCCTTCTACGAGCAGTACTTC | CASRPGQGFAAFYEQYF
TRBJ2-1 | - | - | TRBV19 | TGTGCCACGGGCGTTGCGGCTACAATCTTGAATGAGCAGTTCTTC | CATGVAATILNEQFF
TRBJ2-7 | TRBD2 | few | TRBV7-2 | TGTGCCAGCAGCTTAGCGCCCCCGAGCGGGAGGGCCTACGAGCAGTACTTC | CASSLAPPSGRAYEQYF
TRBJ2-7 | - | few | TRBV7-6 | TGTGCCAGCAGCTTACTTAGCGTCGAGCAGTACTTC | CASSLLSVEQYF
TRBJ2-2 | TRBD1 | - | TRBV20-1 | TGCAGTGCCCCGGACAGGGGGCGCACCGGGGAGCTGTTTTTT | CSAPDRGRTGELFF
TRBJ2-5 | - | - | TRBV7-6 | TGTGCCAGCAGCTTACGATGGGGCTCCCAAGAGACCCAGTACTTC | CASSLRWGSQETQYF
TRBJ2-3 | TRBD2 | - | TRBV12-3/TRBV12-4 | TGTGCCAGCAGTTTATTAAGGACTAGCGGGGTGGCGCGAGTTGGAGATACGCAGTATTTT | CASSLLRTSGVARVGDTQYF
TRBJ2-5 | - | - | TRBV11-2 | TGTGCCAGCAGCCGCCCCAGGGGTGAGACCCAGTACTTC | CASSRPRGETQYF
TRBJ1-1 | - | once | TRBV19 | TGTGCCAGTAGTATCCGGAAGATGGGAACTGAAGCTTTCTTT | CASSIRKMGTEAFF
TRBJ2-2 | TRBD2 | - | TRBV4-1 | TGCGCCAGCAGCCAAGATCGGTGGGGGGGAAACACCGGGGAGCTGTTTTTT | CASSQDRWGGNTGELFF
TRBJ1-2 | - | few | TRBV11-2 | TGTGCCAGCAGCCAGCGGGTCGGTGGCTACACCTTC | CASSQRVGGYTF
TRBJ1-1 | - | - | TRBV7-9 | TGTGCCAGCAGCAATAGTCGGGGGACTGAAGCTTTCTTT | CASSNSRGTEAFF
TRBJ2-1 | TRBD1 | few | TRBV20-1 | TGCAGTGCTCGTCTAGGACAGGGGGATTATGAGCAGTTCTTC | CSARLGQGDYEQFF
TRBJ2-1 | TRBD2 | - | TRBV6-8 | TGTGCCAGCAGTTCCAGACTAGCGGCTGACAACCCCAACAATGAGCAGTTCTTC | CASSSRLAADNPNNEQFF
TRBJ1-1 | - | - | TRBV5-4 | TGTGCCAGCAGCTTGGAGAGGGTCGGAGGTAACACTGAAGCTTTCTTT | CASSLERVGGNTEAFF
TRBJ1-5 | TRBD1 | - | TRBV6-1 | TGTGCCACCCGACAGGGGGGGGCTCAGCCCCAGCATTTT | CATRQGGAQPQHF
TRBJ1-5 | - | many | TRBV12-3/TRBV12-4 | TGTGCCAGCAGTCGGACTGAAAATCAGCCCCAGCATTTT | CASSRTENQPQHF
TRBJ2-7 | - | few | TRBV6-6 | TGTGCCAGCAGTTACATTATCTCCTACGAGCAGTACTTC | CASSYIISYEQYF
TRBJ1-1 | - | - | TRBV12-3/TRBV12-4 | TGTGCCAGCAGTTTAGCTGGACACCCGAACACTGAAGCTTTCTTT | CASSLAGHPNTEAFF
TRBJ2-7 | - | - | TRBV7-9 | TGTGCCAGCACCGGCCCCGGATGGGAGCAGTACTTC | CASTGPGWEQYF
TRBJ2-3 | TRBD2 | few | TRBV6-1 | TGTGCCAGCAGAATACTAGCGGGAGTAACAGATACGCAGTATTTT | CASRILAGVTDTQYF
TRBJ2-1 | - | few | TRBV20-1 | TGCAGTGCTAGAGTGGGAGCAGTGAATGAGCAGTTCTTC | CSARVGAVNEQFF
TRBJ1-4 | - | - | TRBV7-6 | TGTGCCAGCAGCCCCGCCGACACCCGGGGTGAAAAACTGTTTTTT | CASSPADTRGEKLFF
TRBJ2-5 | - | - | TRBV2 | TGTGCCAGCACCAGGGAATCTAGAGAGACCCAGTACTTC | CASTRESRETQYF
TRBJ1-2 | - | - | TRBV7-6 | TGTGCCAGCAGCTTAGGACAGGCCGGGGGAGGCTACACCTTC | CASSLGQAGGGYTF
TRBJ2-1 | - | few | TRBV4-1 | TGCGCCAGCAGCCAAGGAGGAACGTTCAATGAGCAGTTCTTC | CASSQGGTFNEQFF
TRBJ2-1 | TRBD2 | few | TRBV5-4 | TGTGCCAGCAGCTTTGCGGGGGGAAGCTCCTACAATGAGCAGTTCTTC | CASSFAGGSSYNEQFF
TRBJ1-5 | - | few | TRBV12-3/TRBV12-4 | TGTGCCAGCGGGGACATCAATCAGCCCCAGCATTTT | CASGDINQPQHF
TRBJ2-1 | TRBD1 | - | TRBV25-1 | TGTGCCAGCAGTGAAGACAGGGTGATCCCCCAATTAGGGGAGCAGTTCTTC | CASSEDRVIPQLGEQFF
TRBJ2-1 | TRBD2 | once | TRBV5-1 | TGCGCCAGCAGCCCCGGGACTAGCGGGAGCGGAGAGGAGCAGTTCTTC | CASSPGTSGSGEEQFF
TRBJ2-3 | - | - | TRBV12-3/TRBV12-4 | TGTGCCAGCGTAGTTGCAGATACGCAGTATTTT | CASVVADTQYF
TRBJ2-7 | - | - | TRBV7-9 | TGTGCCAGCAGCTCAAGGGGGGGGGGAGGGGAGTCCTACGAGCAGTACTTC | CASSSRGGGGESYEQYF
TRBJ2-1 | - | - | TRBV12-3/TRBV12-4 | TGTGCCAGCAGCTTAGGTCTAGAGCAGTTCTTC | CASSLGLEQFF
TRBJ2-2 | TRBD2 | - | TRBV11-2 | TGTGCCAGCAGCATTGGGACTAGCGGGCCCCGGGAGCTGTTTTTT | CASSIGTSGPRELFF